This TCR beta chain derives from a study of naive and memory T cell subsets. Alpha and beta libraries were amplified separately from the second PCR onward. CMV status came from CD4+ IFNgamma after overnight CMV lysate stimulation. Sequential positive selection took CD4 T cells first, then CD8 T cells. Many counts were recorded for this clonotype. The antigen remains unidentified. An equimolar mix of two oligonucleotides served as the beta constant-region primer for TRBC1 and TRBC2. Ligated cDNA was amplified by four rounds of PCR with nested alpha and beta constant-region primers and SP2. TCRdb re-analysed the UMI-ligation and nested PCR reads in MiXCR, keeping a single row per CDR3 protein. The table records approximately 80,000 distinct CDR3 sequences, approximately 10% of them present only once. This CDR3 is 15 amino acids long. Trimming pared 4 bases from V and 0 bases from J, leaving 10 bases between. CDR1 and CDR2 from the germline V gene are LGHDT and YNNKEL (reference sequence).

Study-wide findings and caveats: A few larger clonotypes appeared in naive repertoires, especially CD8, possibly memory cells re-expressing CD45RA.

The clonotype was recovered from a human donor in good health. The material sequenced was naive CD8+ T cells from blood. The gene calls are TRBV3-1 and TRBJ1-5, with a tentative D call TRBD1 (5 bases). DNA for the CDR3: TGTGCCAGCAGCCCGGGACTGATTAGCAATCAGCCCCAGCATTTT. The encoded protein is CASSPGLISNQPQHF.